These 20 T cell receptor beta chains originate from one sample sequenced in a study of blood T cell repertoires in COVID-19. The protocol was immunoSEQ multiplex PCR, while the TCRdb copy is restricted to in-frame clones and leaves out a portion. The top ten hold over 2% of the sample, which has 140,000 or so clones, about nine tenths seen once. Sequencing was performed on peripheral blood. The receptors come from a human donor with COVID-19, enrolled during active disease. The donor label of this sample is uncertain.

The chain links TRBV2 to TRBJ2-5; 10 positions match TRBD1. The J segment lost 5 bases and the V segment lost 3 bases, leaving 3 bases of the junction unmatched. This CDR3 has 14 amino acids. CDR1 and CDR2 (germline): SNHLY, FYNNEI. The CDR3 loop reads CASSEDRGRETQYF. As DNA, the CDR3 is TGTGCCAGCAGTGAGGACAGGGGGAGGGAGACCCAGTACTTC.

V and J are TRBV5-4 and TRBJ2-2; weak D call: TRBD1 (6 bases). Trimming took off 4 bases at V and 0 bases at J, with 13 bases between the two ends. This CDR3 region has 16 residues. In germline, CDR1 is SGHNT, CDR2 YYREEE (reference sequence). The CDR3 loop is CASSIDRTSNTGELFF. The CDR3 DNA reads as TGTGCCAGCAGCATAGACAGGACCTCGAACACCGGGGAGCTGTTTTTT.

The rearrangement links TRBV9 to TRBJ1-3; the match to TRBD1 covers 7 bases. CDR1 is SGDLS, CDR2 YYNGEE, per germline. The junction had 9 bases not matched to a gene; V was cut back by 4 bases and J by 2 bases. This CDR3 is built from 16 residues. The CDR3 spells CASSLLGGLPGNTIYF. CDR3 DNA sequence: TGTGCCAGCAGCCTCTTAGGGGGCTTACCTGGAAACACCATATATTTT.

J is TRBJ2-7 and V is TRBV16; 11 nucleotides match TRBD2. Trimming at V came to 4 bases and at J to 2 bases, leaving 10 bases not matched to a gene. The CDR3 spans 17 residues. The V gene's germline CDR1 is KGHSY and CDR2 FQNENV. CDR3 coding DNA: TGTGCCAGCAGCCTAGGACTAGCGGGTGTTGTCCCCTACGAGCAGTACTTC. This translates into CASSLGLAGVVPYEQYF.

The chain couples TRBV27 to TRBJ1-6; the match to TRBD1 covers 7 bases. CDR3 length equals 15 residues. The germline V gene encodes CDR1 MNHEY and CDR2 SMNVEV (reference sequence). With 2 bases clipped from V and 4 bases from J, the junction kept 2 bases outside the gene matches. The CDR3 sequence is CASSLPGGYNSPLHF. The CDR3, as DNA: TGTGCCAGCAGTTTACCAGGGGGTTATAATTCACCCCTCCACTTT.

The V and J genes are TRBV10-3 and TRBJ1-4, with D unresolved. The germline V and J ends were trimmed by 5 bases and 4 bases, with 8 bases remaining between them. Germline V gives CDR1 ENHRY, CDR2 SYGVKD. CDR3 size: 13 residues. CDR3 loop: CAISRGVNEKLFF. The CDR3 region has the DNA TGTGCCATCAGTCGAGGCGTTAATGAAAAACTGTTTTTT.

The chain employs TRBV7-3 and TRBJ2-6; D unresolved. The CDR3 sequence is 16 residues long. The germline V gene has CDR1 SGHTA and CDR2 FQGTGA. Trimming removed 0 bases from V and 0 bases from J, with 6 bases in between. DNA of the CDR3: TGTGCCAGCAGCTTAACGCCGAGCTCTGGGGCCAACGTCCTGACTTTC. This gives the protein CASSLTPSSGANVLTF. Drawing the rest from reference TRBV7-3 and TRBJ2-6, the complete variable domain is GAGVSQTPSNKVTEKGKYVELRCDPISGHTALYWYRQSLGQGPEFLIYFQGTGAADDSGLPNDRFFAVRPEGSVSTLKIQRTERGDSAVYLCASSLTPSSGANVLTFGAGSRLTVL.

V is TRBV6-5 and J is TRBJ1-4; TRBD1 is a possible D gene (6 bases). CDR3 length: 14 amino acids. CDR1 is MNHEY and CDR2 is SVGAGI in the germline V gene. Trimming shortened V by 6 bases and J by 3 bases, and 11 bases separated the two germline ends. CDR3 amino acids: CASRLGGSNEKLFF. For the CDR3, the DNA is TGTGCCAGCAGACTAGGGGGATCTAATGAAAAACTGTTTTTT.

This chain connects TRBV5-6 to TRBJ1-1, with 7 bases identical to TRBD1. Per the germline V gene, CDR1 is SGHDT and CDR2 is YYEEEE. This CDR3 is 14 amino acids long. Trimming cost V 2 bases and J 7 bases; bases outside gene matches: 8. The CDR3 sequence is CASSLFDRDFEAFF. In DNA, the CDR3 is TGTGCCAGCAGCTTATTTGACAGGGATTTTGAAGCTTTCTTT.

For this clone: Other DNA sequences in this sample translate to the same CDR3. The J gene is TRBJ1-2, the V gene TRBV19, with 10 bases lining up with TRBD1. Germline values: CDR1 LNHDA, CDR2 SQIVND (reference sequence). This CDR3 has 14 amino acids. The trim removed 5 bases at V and 5 bases at J, leaving 5 bases unmatched. The CDR3 sequence: CASSPDRGNYGYTF. The CDR3 nucleotides read TGTGCCAGTAGTCCGGACAGGGGGAATTATGGCTACACCTTC.

This clone has just one count. The chain couples TRBV21-1 to TRBJ1-1. TRBV21-1 is noted as a pseudogene. The CDR3 runs to 18 residues. The CDR3 here is CASSSPGGRGGCNTEAFF. The CDR3 DNA sequence: TGTGCCAGCAGCTCCCCGGGGGGCAGGGGAGGGTGTAACACTGAAGCTTTCTTT.

The J gene is TRBJ1-5, the V gene TRBV11-2; maybe TRBD1 (5 bases). The CDR3 has 13 amino acids. Deletions cut 5 bases from V and 3 bases from J, with 8 bases between. Germline CDR1 reads SGHAT; CDR2 reads FQNNGV. The CDR3 DNA sequence: TGTGCCAGCAGCCCAGGGTCCAATCAGCCCCAGCATTTT. Its protein is CASSPGSNQPQHF. Full variable domain (remainder filled in from reference TRBV11-2 and TRBJ1-5): EAGVAQSPRYKIIEKRQSVAFWCNPISGHATLYWYQQILGQGPKLLIQFQNNGVVDDSQLPKDRFSAERLKGVDSTLKIQPAKLEDSAVYLCASSPGSNQPQHFGDGTRLSIL.

The chain has TRBV19 and TRBJ2-7, with TRBD2 matching over 7 bases. The CDR3 totals 15 residues. After removal of 1 base from V and 6 bases from J, the junction contained 9 bases not matched to a gene. Germline assignment: CDR1 LNHDA and CDR2 SQIVND (reference sequence). DNA of the CDR3: TGTGCCAGTAGTATAGGCGGGGGAGCTCGGGGCGAGCAGTACTTC. It codes for CASSIGGGARGEQYF. The entire variable domain, with the rest obtained from reference TRBV19 and TRBJ2-7, is as follows: DGGITQSPKYLFRKEGQNVTLSCEQNLNHDAMYWYRQDPGQGLRLIYYSQIVNDFQKGDIAEGYSVSREKKESFPLTVTSAQKNPTAFYLCASSIGGGARGEQYFGPGTRLTVT.

The genes are TRBV2 and TRBJ1-1, with 8 nucleotides matching TRBD1. There are 15 residues in the CDR3. V shed 2 bases, J shed 3 bases, and the junction held 5 bases outside the gene matches. CDR1 and CDR2 from the germline V gene are SNHLY and FYNNEI. CDR3 protein: CASSEHQGAHTEAFF. CDR3 sequence (DNA): TGTGCCAGCAGTGAACACCAGGGGGCCCACACTGAAGCTTTCTTT.

The chain recombines TRBV18 with TRBJ2-7, with D unclear. The CDR3 covers 11 residues. Germline V gives CDR1 KGHSH, CDR2 LQKENI. V lost 5 bases and J lost 1, with 3 bases in between. This CDR3 is CASSESYEQYF. CDR3 nucleotide sequence: TGTGCCAGCTCAGAGTCCTACGAGCAGTACTTC.

CDR3 sequence (DNA): TGTGCCAGCAGGAAAGACAGGGGGACGAGCACCGGGGAGCTGTTTTTT. It specifies CASRKDRGTSTGELFF. The chain links TRBV2 to TRBJ2-2, with 9 bases identical to TRBD1. The CDR3 covers 16 residues. The germline gives CDR1 SNHLY, CDR2 FYNNEI. Trimming removed 6 bases from V and 4 bases from J; junction bases left unmatched: 9.

V usage is TRBV5-1 and J usage is TRBJ1-5; 7 bases agree with TRBD1. Trimming took 5 bases from V and 10 from J; bases not matched to a gene: 15. The CDR3 totals 15 residues. The germline gives CDR1 SGHRS, CDR2 YFSETQ. CDR3 residues: CASRPTGDPGLPQHF. The CDR3 DNA reads as TGCGCCAGCAGACCCACAGGGGACCCGGGCTTACCCCAGCATTTT.

The chain combines TRBV19 with TRBJ2-7; D might be TRBD2 (5 bases). V shed 7 bases and J shed 0 bases, with 10 bases lying between them. Germline lookup yields CDR1 LNHDA and CDR2 SQIVND (reference sequence). The length of the CDR3 is 13 residues. CDR3 region: CASMRADSYEQYF. The CDR3 region has the DNA TGTGCCAGTATGCGGGCAGACTCCTACGAGCAGTACTTC. The whole variable domain, filled in from reference TRBV19 and TRBJ2-7, reads DGGITQSPKYLFRKEGQNVTLSCEQNLNHDAMYWYRQDPGQGLRLIYYSQIVNDFQKGDIAEGYSVSREKKESFPLTVTSAQKNPTAFYLCASMRADSYEQYFGPGTRLTVT.

The DNA for the CDR3 is TGTGCCAGCAGCTTAGACGGGAACACTGAAGCTTTCTTT. It is translated as CASSLDGNTEAFF. The genes are TRBV11-2 and TRBJ1-1; no definite D call. This CDR3 is 13 amino acids long. V lost 0 bases and J 1 base, leaving 3 bases between the germline ends. Germline V gene lookup returns CDR1 SGHAT and CDR2 FQNNGV. The whole variable domain, remainder taken from reference TRBV11-2 and TRBJ1-1, is EAGVAQSPRYKIIEKRQSVAFWCNPISGHATLYWYQQILGQGPKLLIQFQNNGVVDDSQLPKDRFSAERLKGVDSTLKIQPAKLEDSAVYLCASSLDGNTEAFFGQGTRLTVV.

V is TRBV7-2 and J is TRBJ2-7; the match to TRBD1 covers 11 bases. The CDR3 loop spans 15 amino acids. Trimming cost V 1 base and J 3 bases; bases outside gene matches: 2. CDR1 is SGHTA and CDR2 is FQGNSA in the germline V gene. The CDR3 is CASSLGTGGIYEQYF. In DNA, the CDR3 is TGTGCCAGCAGCTTAGGGACAGGGGGCATCTACGAGCAGTACTTC.